This T cell receptor beta chain appears in the sequencing data of a study of CD8 T cells in ankylosing spondylitis. Study-level findings and limits: A TCR beta motif made of several highly homologous variants seemed typical of ankylosing spondylitis blood.

TCRdb re-called the 5' RACE reads with MiXCR, one entry per CDR3 protein. Of 340,000 or so distinct CDR3 sequences in the sample, about 15% were seen once. CDR3 length: 15 amino acids. V lost 5 bases, J lost 6 bases, and 16 bases lay in between. The germline gives CDR1 MNHEY, CDR2 SVGEGT. Comment on this clonotype: Its specificity is not known.

The chain uses TRBV6-2 or TRBV6-3 and TRBJ2-2; perhaps TRBD1 as D (6 bases). The sequencing sample was made of blood, either unsorted or a sorted T cell fraction (not recorded which). The sequence came from a male donor with ankylosing spondylitis or in good health (not recorded which). In DNA form, the CDR3 reads TGTGCCAGCAGTCCCTACAGGGCCGTCTCCGGGGAGCTGTTTTTT. Encoded protein: CASSPYRAVSGELFF.